This T cell receptor delta chain came from a study of delta chains in infants with herpesvirus infections. Study-level background: Postnatally CMV-infected infants were checked for a public fetal Vdelta1/Vgamma8 clonotype. Study-wide points: The public clonotype appeared only at the first post-infection time point.

Gamma-chain- and delta-chain-specific primers converted PBMC RNA into TCR cDNA. TCRdb reprocessed the RT-PCR reads using CATT. In the table there are around 850 delta-chain clones, roughly a fifth of which are singletons. This clone is categorized as large. Its antigen remains unknown. The CDR3 spans 15 residues. Trimming took 0 bases from V and 7 from J; bases not matched to a gene: 8. Germline V gene lookup returns CDR1 TSWWSYY and CDR2 QGS. The sample was peripheral blood, taken at time point 2 of longitudinal follow-up. This clonotype was sampled from a human donor who was a Ugandan infant, either HIV-exposed or HIV-unexposed (not recorded which). The V call is TRDV1, the J call TRDJ1; TRDD3 aligns across 7 bases. In DNA, the CDR3 is TGTGCTCTTGGGGAACTAGCCCTACTGGGGACTAAACTCATCTTT. Amino acid sequence: CALGELALLGTKLIF.